Below, 29 T cell receptor beta chains from the same sample are listed, as sequenced in a study of blood T cell repertoires in COVID-19. TCRdb's table, derived via immunoSEQ multiplex PCR, lists solely in-frame clones and lacks some. The table includes over 250,000 clones, roughly 80% detected once. Material for sequencing was peripheral blood. The receptors were sampled from a human donor with COVID-19, enrolled during active disease. The donor label of this sample is uncertain.

V is TRBV5-4 and J is TRBJ1-2; 10 bases are a match to TRBD1. The CDR3 totals 15 residues. CDR1 and CDR2 (germline): SGHNT, YYREEE (reference sequence). V lost 2 bases and J lost 4; bases outside the gene matches: 5. CDR3 loop: CASSFPGQGRYGYTF. CDR3 DNA: TGTGCCAGCAGCTTCCCGGGACAGGGGCGCTATGGCTACACCTTC.

The V and J genes are TRBV11-2 and TRBJ2-1, with 12 bases aligning to TRBD2. J gave up 8 bases and V 8 bases, and 10 bases lay outside the gene matches. Germline CDR1 is SGHAT and CDR2 is FQNNGV. This CDR3 is built from 15 residues. The CDR3 spells CASGLTSGGWDEQFF. The CDR3 bases are TGTGCCAGCGGACTGACTAGCGGGGGTTGGGATGAGCAGTTCTTC.

The chain is built from TRBV9 and TRBJ2-3, with 10 bases lining up with TRBD2. The CDR3 is made up of 16 amino acids. V dropped 2 bases and J dropped 3; count of bases not matched to a gene: 6. Germline V CDR1 and CDR2: SGDLS, YYNGEE. CDR3 sequence (DNA): TGTGCCAGCAGCGTCATAGCGGGAGGAGGGACAGATACGCAGTATTTT. This translates into CASSVIAGGGTDTQYF.

The chain has TRBV2 and TRBJ2-3; 8 nucleotides align to TRBD1. V trimming: 3 bases; J trimming: 5 bases; junction bases outside the gene matches: 7. CDR1 SNHLY and CDR2 FYNNEI come from the germline V gene. The CDR3 contains 15 residues. CDR3 sequence (DNA): TGTGCCAGCAGTGACCCAGGGGGCATGGGAGATACGCAGTATTTT. It codes for CASSDPGGMGDTQYF.

V gene TRBV3-1 (or the pseudogene TRBV3-2) combines with J gene TRBJ2-7; TRBD2 aligns across 7 bases. CDR3 length: 13 residues. J lost 3 bases, V lost 1 base, and 0 bases had no gene match. Germline CDR1 is LGHDT and CDR2 is YNNKEL (reference sequence). The CDR3 loop reads CASSQGGGYEQYF. The CDR3 DNA reads as TGTGCCAGCAGCCAAGGGGGGGGCTACGAGCAGTACTTC.

Only one count was recorded for this clone. The chain links TRBV4-1 to TRBJ2-5; tentative D call: TRBD2 (6 bases). This CDR3 spans 16 amino acids. Per germline, CDR1 MGHRA and CDR2 YSYEKL. The V and J ends lost 0 bases and 4 bases respectively, with 15 bases between them. CDR3 nucleotide sequence: TGCGCCAGCAGCCAAGATGCTACGGGAGTAAGAGAGACCCAGTACTTC. This codes for CASSQDATGVRETQYF.

This clone is a singleton in its sample. V usage is TRBV9 and J usage is TRBJ2-7; the D gene is possibly TRBD2 (6 bases). V lost 3 bases to trimming and J lost 6 bases, with 13 bases between them. This CDR3 region has 13 residues. CDR1 is SGDLS, CDR2 YYNGEE, per germline. CDR3 amino acids: CASSEVPEGEQYF. Here the CDR3 DNA reads TGTGCCAGCAGCGAGGTCCCGGAGGGCGAGCAGTACTTC.

Comment on this clone: The sample carries other DNA sequences with the same CDR3. J is TRBJ2-1 and V is TRBV6-1; tentative D call: TRBD2 (9 bases). The CDR3 totals 18 residues. Per germline, CDR1 MNHNS and CDR2 SASEGT. V was cut by 4 bases and J by 9 bases, with 28 bases left in between. CDR3 in DNA: TGTGCCAGCAGTGCCCAGGGGGCGCGGGCGGGAGGGCCGAGTGAGCAGTTCTTC. This gives the protein CASSAQGARAGGPSEQFF.

The chain combines TRBV4-1 with TRBJ2-1; TRBD2 aligns across 10 bases. Germline trimming cut 2 bases from V and 5 bases from J; bases unmatched to any gene: 9. This CDR3 has 17 amino acids. CDR1 is MGHRA, CDR2 YSYEKL, per germline. The CDR3 nucleotides read TGCGCCAGCAGCCAACTCCCTGGACTAGCGGCGCACAATGAGCAGTTCTTC. Residues: CASSQLPGLAAHNEQFF.

The V gene is TRBV11-3, the J gene TRBJ2-1; 7 nucleotides line up with TRBD2. The CDR3 is 14 residues long. The germline CDR1 and CDR2 sequences are SGHNT and YENEEA. The V gene end was trimmed by 2 bases and the J gene end by 8 bases; junction bases not matched to a gene: 6. The CDR3 nucleotides are TGTGCCAGCAGCTTAACGGCGGGAGCTTATGAGCAGTTCTTC. Protein product: CASSLTAGAYEQFF. Based on the CDR3 plus reference TRBV11-3 and TRBJ2-1, the full variable domain is EAGVVQSPRYKIIEKKQPVAFWCNPISGHNTLYWYLQNLGQGPELLIRYENEEAVDDSQLPKDRFSAERLKGVDSTLKIQPAELGDSAVYLCASSLTAGAYEQFFGPGTRLTVL.

This clone appeared a single time. The V gene is TRBV19, the J gene TRBJ2-5; D perhaps matches TRBD1 (6 bases). V was clipped by 6 bases and J by 4 bases, with 21 bases between them. The length of the CDR3 is 16 residues. CDR1 LNHDA and CDR2 SQIVND come from the germline V gene (reference sequence). For the CDR3, the DNA is TGTGCCAGTAGGATAAGTAGAACAGGGATCGGAGAGACCCAGTACTTC. The encoded protein is CASRISRTGIGETQYF.

The CDR3 here is CAISESQGRNSPLHF. The DNA for the CDR3 is TGTGCCATCAGTGAGTCGCAGGGGCGGAATTCACCCCTCCACTTT. This rearrangement joins TRBV10-3 to TRBJ1-6; TRBD1 might be the D (6 bases). The CDR3 covers 15 residues. Germline CDR1 ENHRY, CDR2 SYGVKD. Trimming took off 0 bases at V and 7 bases at J, with 10 bases between the two ends.

This rearrangement joins TRBV12-5 to TRBJ2-1, with D uncertain. Trimming removed 3 bases at V and 5 bases at J, with 5 bases between. The CDR3 loop spans 12 amino acids. CDR1 is LGHNT, CDR2 FRNRAP, per germline. CDR3 in amino acids: CASGLSDNEQFF. As DNA, the CDR3 is TGTGCTAGTGGTTTATCGGACAATGAGCAGTTCTTC. Using reference TRBV12-5 and TRBJ2-1 for the parts outside the CDR3, the full variable domain is DARVTQTPRHKVTEMGQEVTMRCQPILGHNTVFWYRQTMMQGLELLAYFRNRAPLDDSGMPKDRFSAEMPDATLATLKIQPSEPRDSAVYFCASGLSDNEQFFGPGTRLTVL.

The rearrangement uses TRBV30 and TRBJ2-2, with D perhaps matching TRBD2 (5 bases). CDR1 GTSNPN and CDR2 SVGIG come from the germline V gene (reference sequence). The CDR3 extends over 13 amino acids. V lost 0 bases and J lost 7, with 9 bases in between. The CDR3 loop reads CAWSVVAGGELFF. The CDR3 DNA is TGTGCCTGGAGTGTAGTGGCGGGCGGGGAGCTGTTTTTT.

This sequence joins TRBV11-2 and TRBJ1-1; TRBD1 is a possible D gene (5 bases). The germline V and J ends were trimmed by 3 bases and 1 base, with 15 bases remaining between them. This CDR3 comprises 16 residues. Germline CDR1 SGHAT, CDR2 FQNNGV. CDR3 loop: CASSFDPLGQNTEAFF. As DNA, the CDR3 is TGTGCCAGCAGCTTCGATCCCCTGGGGCAGAACACTGAAGCTTTCTTT.

V gene TRBV19 combines with J gene TRBJ1-3; 12 bases map to TRBD1. Trimming cost V 5 bases and J 2 bases; bases outside gene matches: 7. The germline V gene has CDR1 LNHDA and CDR2 SQIVND (reference sequence). This CDR3 spans 17 amino acids. CDR3 DNA: TGTGCCAGTAGTCTTCCGGGACAGGGGGCCACTGGAAACACCATATATTTT. It yields the protein CASSLPGQGATGNTIYF.

In its sample, this clone was seen a few times. V gene TRBV7-9 combines with J gene TRBJ2-1; 11 bases line up with TRBD2. The trim removed 7 bases at V and 8 bases at J, leaving 10 bases unmatched. Germline V lookup: CDR1 SEHNR, CDR2 FQNEAQ (reference sequence). CDR3 size: 15 residues. The CDR3, as DNA: TGTGCCAGCACCCTAGGACTAGCGGGCGGGGATGAGCAGTTCTTC. Translation: CASTLGLAGGDEQFF.

The chain has TRBV21-1 and TRBJ1-6; TRBD1 is taken as the D call from the table, unchecked against the DNA. TRBV21-1 is a documented pseudogene. The CDR3 contains 21 residues. CDR3 sequence (DNA): TGTGCCAGCAGCAAAATCATAGGGACAGGGGCGGTAGATTGGTATAATTCACCCCTCCACTTT. Amino acid sequence: CASSKIIGTGAVDWYNSPLHF.

The chain combines TRBV3-1 (or the pseudogene TRBV3-2) with TRBJ2-5; 7 nucleotides match TRBD2. From germline, CDR1 is LGHDT and CDR2 YNNKEL (reference sequence). The length of the CDR3 is 16 residues. V lost 4 bases and J lost 5; bases outside the gene matches: 13. CDR3 residues: CASSRLGSREAETQYF. As DNA, the CDR3 is TGTGCCAGCAGCCGACTCGGGAGCCGGGAGGCTGAGACCCAGTACTTC.

This CDR3 is CASSPLVASGSTDTQYF. DNA of the CDR3: TGTGCCAGCAGCCCCCTGGTGGCTAGCGGGAGCACAGATACGCAGTATTTT. The rearrangement links TRBV11-2 to TRBJ2-3, with 8 bases fitting TRBD2. The length of the CDR3 is 17 residues. Germline-derived CDR1 and CDR2 are SGHAT and FQNNGV. After removal of 5 bases from V and 0 bases from J, the junction contained 10 bases not matched to a gene.

The V call is TRBV28, the J call TRBJ2-3; D possibly corresponds to TRBD1 (6 bases). Deletions cut 6 bases from V and 0 bases from J, with 13 bases between. The CDR3 spans 15 residues. CDR1 MDHEN and CDR2 SYDVKM come from the germline V gene. For the CDR3, the DNA is TGTGCCAGCAGCAACACGGGACATAGCACAGATACGCAGTATTTT. Residues: CASSNTGHSTDTQYF.

The rearrangement uses TRBV5-3 and TRBJ1-2; 8 bases line up with TRBD1. TRBV5-3 is labeled an ORF, and its function is uncertain. The V gene end was trimmed by 4 bases and the J gene end by 1 base; junction bases not matched to a gene: 6. The CDR3 covers 15 residues. The CDR3 sequence is CARSGRQGNNYGYTF. The DNA of the CDR3 is TGTGCCAGAAGCGGCCGACAGGGGAATAACTATGGCTACACCTTC.

The rearrangement joins TRBV7-9 to TRBJ1-3; D remains unclear. The CDR3 runs 15 residues. V dropped 2 bases and J dropped 0 bases, with 8 bases sitting between them. Germline-derived CDR1 and CDR2 are SEHNR and FQNEAQ (reference sequence). CDR3: CASSLTEYSGNTIYF. The CDR3 coding sequence is TGTGCCAGCAGCTTAACAGAATACTCTGGAAACACCATATATTTT.

The chain couples TRBV2 to TRBJ2-1, with 13 nucleotides matching TRBD2. The CDR3 sequence is 15 residues long. Germline loops: CDR1 SNHLY, CDR2 FYNNEI. Trimming removed 6 bases from V and 7 bases from J; junction bases left unmatched: 6. CDR3 sequence reads: CASRTGLAGANEQFF. The CDR3 bases are TGTGCCAGCAGAACCGGACTAGCGGGAGCGAATGAGCAGTTCTTC.

The V gene is TRBV19, the J gene TRBJ1-6, with 7 bases fitting TRBD1. Germline trimming cut 6 bases from V and 4 bases from J; bases unmatched to any gene: 9. The CDR3 loop spans 16 amino acids. Germline assignment: CDR1 LNHDA and CDR2 SQIVND (reference sequence). CDR3 region: CASSPLGQPYNSPLHF. The CDR3 nucleotides read TGTGCCAGTAGCCCTCTGGGACAGCCGTATAATTCACCCCTCCACTTT.

This clone has just a few counts. This sequence joins TRBV7-9 and TRBJ1-6; 8 nucleotides align to TRBD1. Per germline, CDR1 SEHNR and CDR2 FQNEAQ (reference sequence). V shed 3 bases and J 13 bases; nucleotides not matched to a gene: 8. The CDR3 runs to 14 residues. CDR3 nucleotides: TGTGCCAGCAGCTTCGGACAGGGTTTCTCGCCCCTCCACTTT. Its protein is CASSFGQGFSPLHF. Supplemented by reference TRBV7-9 and TRBJ1-6, the full variable domain reads DTGVSQNPRHKITKRGQNVTFRCDPISEHNRLYWYRQTLGQGPEFLTYFQNEAQLEKSRLLSDRFSAERPKGSFSTLEIQRTEQGDSAMYLCASSFGQGFSPLHFGNGTRLTVT.

V and J are TRBV2 and TRBJ2-7; TRBD2 agrees at 8 bases. After removal of 6 bases from V and 3 bases from J, the junction contained 13 bases not matched to a gene. The germline V gene encodes CDR1 SNHLY and CDR2 FYNNEI. This CDR3 has 16 residues. CDR3 region: CASRKRSGDTVYEQYF. The DNA of the CDR3 is TGTGCCAGCAGGAAGCGTAGCGGGGATACAGTCTACGAGCAGTACTTC.

The J gene is TRBJ1-5, the V gene TRBV19, with 8 bases identical to TRBD1. The CDR3 extends over 17 amino acids. CDR1 and CDR2 (germline): LNHDA, SQIVND (reference sequence). Trimming cost V 6 bases and J 0 bases; bases outside gene matches: 10. Here the CDR3 DNA reads TGTGCCAGTAGCCGGGACAGGAGTCCTTCTAGCAATCAGCCCCAGCATTTT. Translating it yields CASSRDRSPSSNQPQHF.

The V gene is TRBV5-6, the J gene TRBJ1-2, with 9 bases fitting TRBD1. CDR3 length: 15 residues. Germline V gives CDR1 SGHDT, CDR2 YYEEEE. Trimming at V came to 2 bases and at J to 7 bases, leaving 9 bases not matched to a gene. This CDR3 reads CASSFGGRTGVGYTF. The CDR3 DNA sequence: TGTGCCAGCAGCTTTGGAGGACGGACAGGGGTTGGCTACACCTTC.